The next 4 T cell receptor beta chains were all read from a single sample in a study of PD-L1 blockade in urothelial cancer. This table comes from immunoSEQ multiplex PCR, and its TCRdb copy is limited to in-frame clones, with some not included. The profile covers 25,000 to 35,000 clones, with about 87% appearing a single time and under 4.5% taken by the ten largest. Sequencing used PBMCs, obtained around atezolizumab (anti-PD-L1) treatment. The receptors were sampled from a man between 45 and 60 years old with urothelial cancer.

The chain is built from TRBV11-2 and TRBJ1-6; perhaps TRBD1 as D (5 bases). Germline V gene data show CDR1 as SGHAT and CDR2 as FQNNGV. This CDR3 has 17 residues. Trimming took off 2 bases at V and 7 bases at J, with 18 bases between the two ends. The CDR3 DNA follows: TGTGCCAGCAGCTTAATCCCCCTGACAGTATTAAATTCACCCCTCCACTTT. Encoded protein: CASSLIPLTVLNSPLHF.

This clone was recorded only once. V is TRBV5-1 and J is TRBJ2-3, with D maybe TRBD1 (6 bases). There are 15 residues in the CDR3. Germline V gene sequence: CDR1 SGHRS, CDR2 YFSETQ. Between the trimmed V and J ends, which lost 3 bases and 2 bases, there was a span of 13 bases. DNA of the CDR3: TGCGCCAGCAGCTACGGACAGATTTCCACAGATACGCAGTATTTT. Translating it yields CASSYGQISTDTQYF. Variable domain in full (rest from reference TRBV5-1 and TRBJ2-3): KAGVTQTPRYLIKTRGQQVTLSCSPISGHRSVSWYQQTPGQGLQFLFEYFSETQRNKGNFPGRFSGRQFSNSRSEMNVSTLELGDSALYLCASSYGQISTDTQYFGPGTRLTVL.

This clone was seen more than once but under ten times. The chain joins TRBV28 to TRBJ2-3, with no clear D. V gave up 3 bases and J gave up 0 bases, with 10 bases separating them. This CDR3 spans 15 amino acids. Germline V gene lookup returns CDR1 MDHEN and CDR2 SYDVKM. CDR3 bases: TGTGCCAGCAGTTTGTTCTGGCCTAGCACAGATACGCAGTATTTT. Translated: CASSLFWPSTDTQYF.

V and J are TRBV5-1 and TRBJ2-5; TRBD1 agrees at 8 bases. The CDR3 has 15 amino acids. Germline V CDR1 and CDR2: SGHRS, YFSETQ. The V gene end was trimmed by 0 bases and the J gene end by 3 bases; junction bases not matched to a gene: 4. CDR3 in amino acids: CASSLAGDRKETQYF. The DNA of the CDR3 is TGCGCCAGCAGCTTGGCCGGGGACAGGAAAGAGACCCAGTACTTC.